The 20 T cell receptor beta chains listed next were all sequenced from one sample in a study of blood T cell repertoires in COVID-19. Measured with immunoSEQ multiplex PCR; TCRdb has only the in-frame clones, and not every one. Among about 230,000 clones listed, approximately 87% were seen once. Material: PBMCs or T cells enriched from blood (not recorded which). The receptor source for this set is a woman between 50 and 59 years old in a cohort exposed to, infected with or recovered from COVID-19 (not recorded which).

The V call is TRBV30, the J call TRBJ1-4, with TRBD1 identical over 9 bases. This CDR3 has 16 amino acids. The V and J ends lost 1 base and 3 bases, in that order; junction bases with no gene match: 6. Per the germline V gene, CDR1 is GTSNPN and CDR2 is SVGIG (reference sequence). The CDR3 loop is CAWSGGTGSPNEKLFF. CDR3 coding DNA: TGTGCCTGGAGTGGTGGGACAGGGTCTCCTAATGAAAAACTGTTTTTT.

V and J are TRBV9 and TRBJ1-4; TRBD1 aligns across 8 bases. Unmatched junction bases numbered 6, after V lost 0 bases and J lost 5 bases. The germline V gene has CDR1 SGDLS and CDR2 YYNGEE. The CDR3 has 16 residues. CDR3 sequence (DNA): TGTGCCAGCAGCGTAGCGCCAGGACAGGGAAATGAAAAACTGTTTTTT. This gives the protein CASSVAPGQGNEKLFF.

The V and J genes are TRBV9 and TRBJ2-3, with TRBD2 matching 10 bases. CDR1 is SGDLS and CDR2 is YYNGEE in the germline V gene. V shed 4 bases and J 3 bases; nucleotides not matched to a gene: 8. The CDR3 is 16 residues long. The CDR3 bases are TGTGCCAGCAGCATAGGGACTAGCGATTTGACAGATACGCAGTATTTT. It is translated as CASSIGTSDLTDTQYF.

V gene TRBV7-2 combines with J gene TRBJ1-1; TRBD1 agrees at 9 bases. J was trimmed by 3 bases and V by 1 base; bases with no gene match: 9. The CDR3 length is 17 residues. Germline V gene lookup returns CDR1 SGHTA and CDR2 FQGNSA. CDR3 sequence reads: CASSLVRGTGMDTEAFF. CDR3 DNA sequence: TGTGCCAGCAGCTTAGTTAGAGGGACAGGGATGGACACTGAAGCTTTCTTT.

The chain combines TRBV30 with TRBJ2-7; D might be TRBD1 (5 bases). The CDR3 is 16 residues long. V was cut by 4 bases and J by 0 bases, with 19 bases left in between. In germline, CDR1 is GTSNPN, CDR2 SVGIG (reference sequence). CDR3 DNA: TGTGCCTGGAAAAGGGGCCGGACGACGGTCTCCTACGAGCAGTACTTC. Translation: CAWKRGRTTVSYEQYF.

J is TRBJ2-7 and V is TRBV7-3, with 11 nucleotides matching TRBD1. The J segment lost 2 bases and the V segment lost 3 bases, leaving 3 bases of the junction unmatched. The CDR3 loop spans 15 amino acids. Germline lookup yields CDR1 SGHTA and CDR2 FQGTGA. The CDR3 region is CASSLGQGEPYEQYF. The CDR3 region has the DNA TGTGCCAGCAGCTTGGGACAGGGGGAACCCTACGAGCAGTACTTC.

The rearrangement joins TRBV7-9 to TRBJ2-7; TRBD1 matches 11 bases. In germline, CDR1 is SEHNR, CDR2 FQNEAQ (reference sequence). J gave up 0 bases and V 5 bases, and 6 bases lay outside the gene matches. This CDR3 contains 16 residues. The CDR3 reads CASSPGTGGSSYEQYF. CDR3 coding DNA: TGTGCCAGCAGCCCCGGGACAGGGGGTAGCTCCTACGAGCAGTACTTC.

This clone was counted once. V gene TRBV5-1 combines with J gene TRBJ1-5; possibly TRBD1 for D (5 bases). V was clipped by 0 bases and J by 7 bases, with 8 bases between them. CDR1 SGHRS and CDR2 YFSETQ come from the germline V gene. This CDR3 has 13 amino acids. CDR3 DNA sequence: TGCGCCAGCAGCTTGGCAGGGTTGCAGCCCCAGCATTTT. It specifies CASSLAGLQPQHF.

The chain couples TRBV5-4 to TRBJ1-2; D gene ambiguous. Germline V gene sequence: CDR1 SGHNT, CDR2 YYREEE (reference sequence). This CDR3 contains 13 residues. Trimming removed 6 bases at V and 6 bases at J, with 15 bases between. CDR3 sequence (DNA): TGTGCCAGCAAGCGCCTACTCGGAGATGGCTACACCTTC. It translates to CASKRLLGDGYTF.

Details on this clone: Other nucleotide sequences from this sample produce the same CDR3. The chain carries TRBV7-6 and TRBJ1-6, with 7 bases that match TRBD1. The CDR3 totals 14 residues. V shed 2 bases, J shed 6 bases, and the junction held 1 base outside the gene matches. Germline V gene data show CDR1 as SGHVS and CDR2 as FNYEAQ. In nucleotides, the CDR3 is TGTGCCAGCAGCTTACAGGGGGGTAATTCACCCCTCCACTTT. Translation: CASSLQGGNSPLHF.

The V call is TRBV3-1 (or the pseudogene TRBV3-2), the J call TRBJ1-2; tentative D call: TRBD1 (5 bases). CDR1 and CDR2 (germline): LGHDT, YNNKEL (reference sequence). Trimming removed 0 bases from V and 7 bases from J, with 9 bases in between. CDR3 length equals 13 residues. CDR3 protein: CASSQEGAGGYTF. CDR3 in DNA: TGTGCCAGCAGCCAAGAAGGGGCCGGTGGCTACACCTTC.

V usage is TRBV6-2 or TRBV6-3 and J usage is TRBJ2-1, with D unresolved. The CDR3 contains 12 residues. The V and J ends lost 2 bases and 4 bases respectively, with 3 bases between them. Germline assignment: CDR1 MNHEY and CDR2 SVGEGT. The CDR3 region has the DNA TGTGCCAGCAGTTACGCGTACAATGAGCAGTTCTTC. This translates into CASSYAYNEQFF.

V gene TRBV27 combines with J gene TRBJ1-4; maybe TRBD1 (6 bases). CDR3 length equals 14 residues. V was pared by 5 bases and J by 4 bases, with 11 bases between. The V gene's germline CDR1 is MNHEY and CDR2 SMNVEV (reference sequence). CDR3 sequence: CASSKQGNNEKLFF. CDR3 nucleotide sequence: TGTGCCAGCAGTAAACAGGGAAATAATGAAAAACTGTTTTTT.

The CDR3 loop reads CASSPDPGQGLAYDTQYF. The CDR3 DNA follows: TGTGCCAGCTCACCCGACCCTGGACAGGGCCTAGCGTATGATACGCAGTATTTT. The V and J genes are TRBV18 and TRBJ2-3; 8 nucleotides align to TRBD1. The ends lost 3 bases at V and 6 bases at J; junction bases unmatched: 17. Per germline, CDR1 KGHSH and CDR2 LQKENI. The CDR3 consists of 18 residues.

The genes are TRBV19 and TRBJ2-1; 7 bases align to TRBD1. CDR1 is LNHDA and CDR2 is SQIVND in the germline V gene (reference sequence). This CDR3 spans 15 amino acids. The trim removed 7 bases at V and 2 bases at J, leaving 8 bases unmatched. CDR3 region: CASTLDRATYNEQFF. The CDR3 DNA follows: TGTGCCAGTACCCTTGACAGGGCGACCTACAATGAGCAGTTCTTC.

Points on this clone: The germline gene is not matched at one end of the junction; a read error may be the cause. The chain links TRBV7-7 to TRBJ2-3; 7 nucleotides match TRBD2. The germline CDR1 and CDR2 sequences are SSHAT and FNYEAQ (reference sequence). There are 16 residues in the CDR3. The CDR3 nucleotides read TGTGCTAGCAGCTTATCCGGGGCGGGGGGCACAGATACGCAGTATTTT. Its protein is CASSLSGAGGTDTQYF. The full variable domain, completed using reference TRBV7-7 and TRBJ2-3, is GAGVSQSPRYKVTKRGQDVTLRCDPISSHATLYWYQQALGQGPEFLTYFNYEAQPDKSGLPSDRFSAERPEGSISTLTIQRTEQRDSAMYRCASSLSGAGGTDTQYFGPGTRLTVL.

The sample holds one count of this clone. In DNA form, the CDR3 reads TGTGCCAGCAGCCAAGATGCGGGGGGGCCAAACATTCAGTACTTC. This gives the protein CASSQDAGGPNIQYF. The chain has TRBV4-2 and TRBJ2-4; 9 bases agree with TRBD2. The length of the CDR3 is 15 residues. With 0 bases clipped from V and 6 bases from J, the junction kept 3 bases outside the gene matches. CDR1 and CDR2 from the germline V gene are LGHNA and YNFKEQ.

The chain combines TRBV12-3 or TRBV12-4 with TRBJ1-1; D gene unclear. Between the trimmed V and J ends, which lost 3 bases and 5 bases, there was a span of 10 bases. The CDR3 is 13 residues long. The CDR3 region is CASSFAGRTEAFF. In DNA form, the CDR3 reads TGTGCCAGCAGTTTCGCTGGGAGGACTGAAGCTTTCTTT.

This clone has just a few counts. The rearrangement links TRBV10-3 to TRBJ2-5; 10 bases line up with TRBD1. This CDR3 region has 15 residues. CDR1 is ENHRY, CDR2 SYGVKD, per germline. The ends lost 5 bases at V and 0 bases at J; junction bases unmatched: 3. The CDR3 nucleotides are TGTGCCATCAGTTTGACAGGGGGCAACCAAGAGACCCAGTACTTC. Protein sequence: CAISLTGGNQETQYF.

The chain uses TRBV28 and TRBJ1-5; 8 bases are shared with TRBD1. The CDR3 consists of 15 residues. The germline V gene has CDR1 MDHEN and CDR2 SYDVKM. Trimming took 6 bases from V and 0 from J; bases not matched to a gene: 4. The CDR3: CASRLTGGSNQPQHF. The CDR3 DNA reads as TGTGCCAGCAGGCTAACAGGGGGTAGCAATCAGCCCCAGCATTTT.